One and the same sample provided the 30 T cell receptor beta chains below, sequenced in a study of post-analysis software for immune sequencing data (dated by TCRdb to between 2014 and 2016). Broader findings and caveats from the paper: A few TRBV segments, including TRBV5-6, TRBV5-1 and TRBV20-1, were significantly more frequent in patients than controls.

Their target antigens are unknown. The library relied on PCR. TCRdb names Illumina HiSeq 2500 as the instrument used. To reduce PCR and sequencing biases, unique molecular identifiers were incorporated into the TCR beta cDNA libraries. Using fastp trimming at Q25 and MiXCR clonotype assembly, TCRdb reanalyzed the public sequencing data and kept in-frame beta chains. CDR3 protein sequences are deduplicated, and each keeps its most common genes and DNA. The sample profile shows some 890,000 distinct CDR3 sequences; approximately 53% of them were found once. Of the sample, approximately 4.2% is held by the ten largest clones. Sequenced: blood. Every receptor here comes from a girl aged 10 to 17 with multiple sclerosis.

The chain is built from TRBV7-9 and TRBJ1-1; 10 bases line up with TRBD1. Germline values: CDR1 SEHNR, CDR2 FQNEAQ (reference sequence). There are 16 residues in the CDR3. V was pared by 4 bases and J by 11 bases, with 16 bases of the junction left unmatched. CDR3 nucleotide sequence: TGTGCCAGCAGCTCCGGACAGGGGGGACGGTCGGAGGAGGCTTTCTTT. It encodes CASSSGQGGRSEEAFF.

CDR3 bases: TGTGCCAGCAGCCAAGATGGGACAGGAATCCAAGAGACCCAGTACTTC. Encoded protein: CASSQDGTGIQETQYF. This sequence joins TRBV3-1 and TRBJ2-5; TRBD1 matches at 8 bases. The trim removed 0 bases at V and 1 base at J, leaving 4 bases unmatched. CDR1 LGHDT and CDR2 YNNKEL come from the germline V gene (reference sequence). The CDR3 runs 16 residues.

This clonotype was counted only a few times. The chain recombines TRBV10-3 with TRBJ2-5; D gene unclear. Trimming left V 4 bases short and J 5 bases short, with 11 bases between. Per germline, CDR1 ENHRY and CDR2 SYGVKD. CDR3 length: 13 residues. The CDR3 DNA reads TGTGCCATCAGTGGACGGAGCCGGGAGACCCAGTACTTC. Its translation: CAISGRSRETQYF.

V and J are TRBV29-1 and TRBJ1-5; possible D gene TRBD1, 5 bases. V lost 6 bases and J lost 6, with 15 bases in between. Germline assignment: CDR1 SQVTM and CDR2 ANQGSEA. The CDR3 length is 13 residues. In nucleotides, the CDR3 is TGCAGCGTCCAATCGGGACTCGGTCAGCCCCAGCATTTT. It specifies CSVQSGLGQPQHF.

The chain employs TRBV12-3 or TRBV12-4 and TRBJ2-7; 8 bases fit TRBD2. The junction had 4 bases not matched to a gene; V was cut back by 3 bases and J by 0 bases. The length of the CDR3 is 15 residues. CDR3 sequence reads: CASSLTSAFSYEQYF. The CDR3 coding sequence is TGTGCCAGCAGTTTGACTAGCGCCTTCTCCTACGAGCAGTACTTC.

This chain uses TRBV20-1 with TRBJ2-7; weak D call: TRBD2 (5 bases). The J call is in doubt because the DNA end fits TRBJ2-4 better. CDR1 is DFQATT and CDR2 is SNEGSKA in the germline V gene (reference sequence). This CDR3 is built from 12 residues. The CDR3 here is CSAAGDENIQYF. In nucleotides, the CDR3 is TGCAGTGCGGCCGGGGATGAAAACATTCAGTACTTC.

DNA for the CDR3: TGCAGTGCTAGCTCGCGGGAGGCCAGCACAGATACGCAGTATTTT. Residues: CSASSREASTDTQYF. This rearrangement joins TRBV20-1 to TRBJ2-3, with 8 bases aligning to TRBD2. J lost 0 bases, V lost 3 bases, and 5 bases had no gene match. The CDR3 is 15 residues long. CDR1 and CDR2 from the germline V gene are DFQATT and SNEGSKA (reference sequence).

The chain carries TRBV7-9 and TRBJ1-1; D gene ambiguous. Trimming removed 1 base from V and 1 base from J, with 10 bases in between. CDR3 size: 15 residues. CDR1 is SEHNR, CDR2 FQNEAQ, per germline (reference sequence). CDR3 nucleotides: TGTGCCAGCAGCTTAGACCATCGGGAGAACACTGAAGCTTTCTTT. Its protein product is CASSLDHRENTEAFF.

The V call is TRBV5-1, the J call TRBJ1-2; D not resolved. The CDR3 is made up of 12 amino acids. Deletions cut 0 bases from V and 7 bases from J, with 7 bases between. From germline, CDR1 is SGHRS and CDR2 YFSETQ. The CDR3 protein is CASSLDSGGYTF. CDR3 DNA: TGCGCCAGCAGCTTGGATTCGGGTGGCTACACCTTC.

This clonotype was seen a single time. The chain links TRBV20-1 to TRBJ2-1; 11 bases are shared with TRBD2. The CDR3 is 14 amino acids. Trimming cost V 4 bases and J 8 bases; bases outside gene matches: 7. Per the germline V gene, CDR1 is DFQATT and CDR2 is SNEGSKA (reference sequence). DNA of the CDR3: TGCAGTGCTACAAGTAGCGGGAGGGGGTATGAGCAGTTCTTC. Encoded protein: CSATSSGRGYEQFF.

This clonotype has a single count. This rearrangement joins TRBV20-1 to TRBJ2-4; D may be TRBD1 (6 bases). The J call is uncertain, as TRBJ2-7 better fits the DNA end. Germline assignment: CDR1 DFQATT and CDR2 SNEGSKA (reference sequence). This CDR3 contains 15 residues. This chain's CDR3 is CSAPIFGTPSNEQYF. The DNA for the CDR3 is TGCAGTGCTCCGATTTTCGGGACACCGTCCAACGAGCAGTACTTC.

This clonotype was counted a few times. CDR3 loop: CASSKRRVNDRSHTDTQYF. CDR3 coding DNA: TGTGCCAGCAGTAAGAGGAGGGTCAACGACCGATCACACACAGATACGCAGTATTTT. This rearrangement joins TRBV7-8 to TRBJ2-3; tentatively, D is TRBD2 (6 bases). CDR3 size: 19 residues. V was trimmed by 6 bases and J by 2 bases, leaving 27 bases between them. The V gene's germline CDR1 is SGHVS and CDR2 FQNEAQ.

The chain carries TRBV6-1 and TRBJ1-2; D remains unclear. V shed 1 base and J shed 6 bases, with 6 bases lying between them. The CDR3 loop spans 12 amino acids. Germline V gene lookup returns CDR1 MNHNS and CDR2 SASEGT. CDR3 bases: TGTGCCAGCAGTGAAGTCGGGAATGGCTACACCTTC. It is translated as CASSEVGNGYTF.

This clonotype was seen a few times. This sequence joins TRBV10-3 and TRBJ2-7; 11 bases align to TRBD1. The V gene's germline CDR1 is ENHRY and CDR2 SYGVKD. CDR3 length: 14 amino acids. The ends lost 11 bases at V and 3 bases at J; junction bases unmatched: 9. CDR3 residues: CAASRGQGVYEQYF. CDR3 DNA sequence: TGTGCCGCCTCGAGGGGACAGGGGGTCTACGAGCAGTACTTC.

The rearrangement joins TRBV12-3 or TRBV12-4 to TRBJ2-1; the match to TRBD1 covers 10 bases. This CDR3 comprises 16 residues. Trimming cost V 5 bases and J 3 bases; bases outside gene matches: 7. The CDR3 spells CASSTLRDRGYNEQFF. In DNA, the CDR3 is TGTGCCAGCAGTACCCTCCGGGACAGGGGCTACAATGAGCAGTTCTTC.

This clonotype was seen a handful of times. The rearrangement links TRBV7-9 to TRBJ2-7; D is unresolved. Trimming cost V 4 bases and J 3 bases, with 13 bases left between them. CDR3 length: 14 amino acids. CDR1 is SEHNR, CDR2 FQNEAQ, per germline (reference sequence). This CDR3 reads CASSSIHPDYEQYF. The CDR3 nucleotides read TGTGCCAGCAGCTCTATCCACCCAGACTACGAGCAGTACTTC.

This clonotype was picked up a small number of times. The chain is built from TRBV20-1 and TRBJ2-1; TRBD2 matches at 11 bases. The germline V gene has CDR1 DFQATT and CDR2 SNEGSKA (reference sequence). This CDR3 is 17 amino acids long. Germline trimming cut 3 bases from V and 7 bases from J; bases unmatched to any gene: 14. In DNA, the CDR3 is TGCAGTGCTAGTAAGATTAGCGGGAGGGCCGTGGTGAATGAGCAGTTCTTC. Translation gives CSASKISGRAVVNEQFF.

V is TRBV10-3 and J is TRBJ2-5, with TRBD2 as a possible D gene (6 bases). TRBJ2-7 explains the end of the DNA better; the J call may be wrong. Germline-derived CDR1 and CDR2 are ENHRY and SYGVKD. The CDR3 is 14 residues long. CDR3 loop: CAISDAGQVDEQYF. For the CDR3, the DNA is TGTGCCATCAGTGACGCGGGGCAGGTTGACGAGCAGTACTTC.

Only a few counts were recorded for this clonotype. This sequence joins TRBV4-2 and TRBJ2-1; 8 bases are shared with TRBD1. The V gene's germline CDR1 is LGHNA and CDR2 YNFKEQ. The CDR3 is made up of 15 amino acids. The V and J ends lost 3 bases and 5 bases, in that order; junction bases with no gene match: 6. The CDR3 bases are TGTGCCAGCAGCCAGAGAGGACAGGGAGACAATGAGCAGTTCTTC. It codes for CASSQRGQGDNEQFF.

The chain couples TRBV29-1 to TRBJ1-1; possibly TRBD1 for D (5 bases). CDR1 is SQVTM and CDR2 is ANQGSEA in the germline V gene. V was cut by 7 bases and J by 2 bases, with 14 bases left in between. This CDR3 is 13 amino acids long. The CDR3 region is CSASTVTNTEAFF. CDR3 in DNA: TGCAGCGCCTCGACAGTTACAAACACTGAAGCTTTCTTT. The full variable domain, with the rest looked up from reference TRBV29-1 and TRBJ1-1, is SAVISQKPSRDICQRGTSLTIQCQVDSQVTMMFWYRQQPGQSLTLIATANQGSEATYESGFVIDKFPISRPNLTFSTLTVSNMSPEDSSIYLCSASTVTNTEAFFGQGTRLTVV.

The chain recombines TRBV5-1 with TRBJ2-3; no clear D gene. V gave up 1 base and J gave up 2 bases, with 8 bases separating them. The CDR3 extends over 14 amino acids. Germline V gives CDR1 SGHRS, CDR2 YFSETQ. The CDR3 DNA reads as TGCGCCAGCAGCTTGTCGGCTTACACAGATACGCAGTATTTT. This gives the protein CASSLSAYTDTQYF.

The rearrangement joins TRBV5-1 to TRBJ2-3, with D possibly TRBD2 on 7 matching bases. CDR1 is SGHRS and CDR2 is YFSETQ in the germline V gene. The CDR3 sequence is 14 residues long. V was clipped by 4 bases and J by 4 bases, with 13 bases between them. The CDR3 sequence: CASSGGATSDTQYF. Here the CDR3 DNA reads TGCGCCAGCAGCGGGGGGGCGACTTCAGATACGCAGTATTTT.

This clonotype was detected only a few times. The chain couples TRBV13 to TRBJ2-3, with unresolved D. CDR1 is PRHDT and CDR2 is FYEKMQ in the germline V gene (reference sequence). V was clipped by 2 bases and J by 1 base, with 7 bases between them. This CDR3 is built from 14 residues. The CDR3: CASSLLGRTDTQYF. The DNA of the CDR3 is TGTGCCAGCAGCTTACTCGGGCGCACAGATACGCAGTATTTT.

The chain employs TRBV29-1 and TRBJ2-6; tentatively, D is TRBD1 or TRBD2 (5 bases each). The CDR3 is made up of 16 amino acids. The V and J ends lost 4 bases and 0 bases respectively, with 13 bases between them. The V gene's germline CDR1 is SQVTM and CDR2 ANQGSEA. This CDR3 is CSVVGTGHSGANVLTF. CDR3 DNA sequence: TGCAGCGTTGTTGGGACGGGGCACTCTGGGGCCAACGTCCTGACTTTC.

This clonotype was found once. The rearrangement uses TRBV15 and TRBJ1-2, with a tentative D call TRBD1 (6 bases). CDR3 length equals 17 residues. Trimming stripped 1 base from V and 0 bases from J, with 15 bases between. Germline-derived CDR1 and CDR2 are LNHNV and YYDKDF (reference sequence). The CDR3 sequence: CATSRVGDIESNYGYTF. The DNA for the CDR3 is TGTGCCACCAGCAGAGTAGGGGACATTGAGTCTAACTATGGCTACACCTTC.

J is TRBJ2-7 and V is TRBV3-1; 13 nucleotides agree with TRBD2. Trimming took 2 bases from V and 2 from J; bases not matched to a gene: 6. Germline V gives CDR1 LGHDT, CDR2 YNNKEL (reference sequence). There are 17 residues in the CDR3. The CDR3 bases are TGTGCCAGCAGCCAACGGACTAGCGGGAGTTGGACCTACGAGCAGTACTTC. Protein product: CASSQRTSGSWTYEQYF.

J is TRBJ2-7 and V is TRBV20-1; 8 nucleotides line up with TRBD2. Per the germline V gene, CDR1 is DFQATT and CDR2 is SNEGSKA (reference sequence). This CDR3 contains 11 residues. Trimming cost V 2 bases and J 7 bases; bases outside gene matches: 1. CDR3 sequence (DNA): TGCAGTGCTAGACAGCGGGAGGAGCAGTACTTC. It specifies CSARQREEQYF.

This clonotype has only a few counts. V and J are TRBV5-1 and TRBJ2-5, with 9 positions matching TRBD1. With the DNA end fitting TRBJ2-7 better, the J assignment may be wrong. The CDR3 is made up of 16 amino acids. CDR1 SGHRS and CDR2 YFSETQ come from the germline V gene. The CDR3 nucleotides are TGCGCCAGCAGCTTGGCCGGGACAGGGATTACCTACGAGCAGTACTTC. Translation: CASSLAGTGITYEQYF.

The chain recombines TRBV10-3 with TRBJ2-5, with no clear D. The closer fit of TRBJ2-7 to the DNA end suggests the J call may be wrong. Looked up from germline, CDR1 is ENHRY and CDR2 is SYGVKD. The CDR3 runs 11 residues. The CDR3 loop reads CAISDVDEQYF. CDR3 coding DNA: TGTGCCATCAGTGACGTGGACGAGCAGTACTTC.

This clonotype was observed a handful of times. The rearrangement joins TRBV20-1 to TRBJ2-7, with D unresolved. The V gene lost 2 bases and the J gene lost 3 bases, with 14 bases spanning the gap. Germline CDR1 reads DFQATT; CDR2 reads SNEGSKA (reference sequence). CDR3 length: 14 residues. The CDR3 DNA sequence: TGCAGTGCTAGACGCCTCGGTGGAGACTACGAGCAGTACTTC. The encoded protein is CSARRLGGDYEQYF.